This TCR beta chain comes out of a study of naive and memory T cell subsets. Findings of the study overall: Possibly reflecting memory cells re-expressing CD45RA, a few larger clonotypes occurred in naive repertoires, especially CD8. In CD4 and CD8 cells, diversity dropped from naive through EMRA.

An equimolar mix of two oligonucleotides served as the beta constant-region primer for TRBC1 and TRBC2. Four rounds of PCR amplified the ligated cDNA using nested alpha and beta constant-region primers plus SP2. TCRdb fed the UMI-ligation and nested PCR reads into MiXCR, producing one record per CDR3 protein. This sample carries 150,000 or so distinct CDR3 sequences, 20% to 25% of them seen once, and the ten largest clones take less than 0.13%. A word on this clonotype: The antigen remains undetermined.

The TCR was taken from a human donor in good health. Sequencing used naive CD4+ T cells from blood.

CDR3 in amino acids: CASSPGSGRQGLNTEAFF. The DNA of the CDR3 is TGTGCCAGCAGTCCCGGGTCCGGGAGACAGGGGCTAAACACTGAAGCTTTCTTT. The V and J genes are TRBV12-3 or TRBV12-4 and TRBJ1-1, with 8 bases lining up with TRBD1. The CDR3 contains 18 residues. Unmatched junction bases numbered 16, after V lost 5 bases and J lost 2 bases.